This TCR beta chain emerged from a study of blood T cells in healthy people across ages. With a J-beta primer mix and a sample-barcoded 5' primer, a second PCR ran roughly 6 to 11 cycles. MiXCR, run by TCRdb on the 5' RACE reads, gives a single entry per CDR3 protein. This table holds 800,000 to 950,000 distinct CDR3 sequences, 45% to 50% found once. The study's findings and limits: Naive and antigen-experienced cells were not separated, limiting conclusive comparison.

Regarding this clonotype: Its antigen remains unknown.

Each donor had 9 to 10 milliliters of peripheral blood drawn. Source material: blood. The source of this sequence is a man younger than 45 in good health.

CDR3 DNA sequence: TGTGCCAGCAGCTTAGGCCGTCGAGCGGGGGAAGAGACCCAGTACTTC. Amino acids: CASSLGRRAGEETQYF. The J gene is TRBJ2-5, the V gene TRBV13, with 8 positions matching TRBD2. The J segment lost 3 bases and the V segment lost 0 bases, leaving 6 bases of the junction unmatched. CDR1 PRHDT and CDR2 FYEKMQ come from the germline V gene (reference sequence). This CDR3 is 16 amino acids long.